The rows below give T cell receptor beta chains drawn from one sample of a study of OX40 agonist ivuxolimab in advanced cancers. Repertoires were generated with immunoSEQ multiplex PCR, while TCRdb's copy carries only in-frame clones and drops some. Of roughly 76,000 clones in the sample, approximately 84% were seen once. The sequences come from CD4+ or CD8+ T cells sorted from blood, collected in a trial of the OX40 agonist ivuxolimab. These receptors all stem from an adult with an advanced solid tumor such as melanoma, head and neck, liver or kidney cancer. CDR3s include the opening cysteine and the closing phenylalanine or tryptophan. Fields, in order: J gene, CDR3 length, D gene, V gene, CDR3 protein, CDR3 DNA. A D gene is named only where the DNA matches it firmly.

J: TRBJ2-5
length: 13
D: NA
V: TRBV7-2
CDR3: CASSLVGKETQYF
DNA: TGTGCCAGCAGCTTAGTGGGAAAAGAGACCCAGTACTTC

J: TRBJ2-5
length: 15
D: NA
V: TRBV7-7
CDR3: CASSLDTAARGTQYF
DNA: TGTGCCAGCAGCTTAGATACGGCAGCCCGTGGGACCCAGTACTTC

J: TRBJ2-5
length: 13
D: TRBD2
V: TRBV7-2
CDR3: CASSTAGQETQYF
DNA: TGTGCCAGCAGCACAGCGGGGCAAGAGACCCAGTACTTC

J: TRBJ2-2
length: 15
D: NA
V: TRBV10-3
CDR3: CAISDGTTNTGELFF
DNA: TGTGCCATCAGTGATGGGACAACGAACACCGGGGAGCTGTTTTTT

J: TRBJ1-1
length: 14
D: TRBD1
V: TRBV18
CDR3: CASSRGQGGTEAFF
DNA: TGTGCCAGCTCACGGGGACAGGGGGGTACTGAAGCTTTCTTT

J: TRBJ2-6
length: 17
D: NA
V: TRBV11-2
CDR3: CASSPRSSAPGANVLTF
DNA: TGTGCCAGCAGCCCCCGATCTTCTGCTCCTGGGGCCAACGTCCTGACTTTC

J: TRBJ2-1
length: 16
D: TRBD2
V: TRBV14
CDR3: CASSLLGTSGSNEQFF
DNA: TGTGCCAGCAGTCTCCTCGGGACTAGCGGGAGCAATGAGCAGTTCTTC

J: TRBJ2-1
length: 17
D: NA
V: TRBV28
CDR3: CASSPLRVPVNYNEQFF
DNA: TGTGCCAGCAGTCCCCTGCGGGTGCCGGTGAACTACAATGAGCAGTTCTTC

J: TRBJ2-7
length: 15
D: TRBD1
V: TRBV7-2
CDR3: CASSRGGQESYEQYF
DNA: TGTGCCAGCAGCCGAGGGGGACAGGAGTCCTACGAGCAGTACTTC

J: TRBJ2-5
length: 17
D: TRBD2
V: TRBV5-1
CDR3: CASSIAGTSGNGETQYF
DNA: TGCGCCAGCAGCATCGCCGGGACTAGCGGGAATGGAGAGACCCAGTACTTC

J: TRBJ1-1
length: 13
D: NA
V: TRBV2
CDR3: CASRTRENTEAFF
DNA: TGCGCCAGCAGAACCCGGGAGAACACTGAAGCTTTCTTT

J: TRBJ1-3
length: 14
D: TRBD1
V: TRBV19
CDR3: CASRQGVAGNTIYF
DNA: TGTGCCAGCAGACAGGGAGTAGCTGGAAACACCATATATTTT

J: TRBJ2-5
length: 15
D: NA
V: TRBV5-1
CDR3: CASSWGRGQQETQYF
DNA: TGCGCCAGCAGCTGGGGGAGAGGACAGCAAGAGACCCAGTACTTC

J: TRBJ2-1
length: 15
D: TRBD2
V: TRBV19
CDR3: CASSISLAEYNEQFF
DNA: TGTGCCAGTAGTATTTCCCTAGCGGAATACAATGAGCAGTTCTTC

J: TRBJ2-2
length: 14
D: NA
V: TRBV10-2
CDR3: CASAGTPNTGELFF
DNA: TGCGCCAGCGCCGGGACACCGAACACCGGGGAGCTGTTTTTT

J: TRBJ2-7
length: 19
D: TRBD1
V: TRBV6-1
CDR3: CASSARGGLGQGGTYEQYF
DNA: TGTGCCAGCAGTGCCAGAGGAGGTCTGGGACAGGGAGGGACCTACGAGCAGTACTTC

J: TRBJ2-2
length: 19
D: NA
V: TRBV21-1
CDR3: CASSKDPAGAFYHSGELFF
DNA: TGTGCCAGCAGCAAAGACCCAGCGGGAGCATTTTATCATTCCGGGGAGCTGTTTTTT

J: TRBJ1-2
length: 13
D: TRBD1
V: TRBV4-2
CDR3: CASSLGTGYGYTF
DNA: TGTGCCAGCAGCTTGGGGACAGGCTATGGCTACACCTTC

J: TRBJ1-2
length: 14
D: NA
V: TRBV19
CDR3: CASSPEPDGYGYTF
DNA: TGTGCCAGTAGCCCCGAACCGGACGGCTATGGCTACACCTTC